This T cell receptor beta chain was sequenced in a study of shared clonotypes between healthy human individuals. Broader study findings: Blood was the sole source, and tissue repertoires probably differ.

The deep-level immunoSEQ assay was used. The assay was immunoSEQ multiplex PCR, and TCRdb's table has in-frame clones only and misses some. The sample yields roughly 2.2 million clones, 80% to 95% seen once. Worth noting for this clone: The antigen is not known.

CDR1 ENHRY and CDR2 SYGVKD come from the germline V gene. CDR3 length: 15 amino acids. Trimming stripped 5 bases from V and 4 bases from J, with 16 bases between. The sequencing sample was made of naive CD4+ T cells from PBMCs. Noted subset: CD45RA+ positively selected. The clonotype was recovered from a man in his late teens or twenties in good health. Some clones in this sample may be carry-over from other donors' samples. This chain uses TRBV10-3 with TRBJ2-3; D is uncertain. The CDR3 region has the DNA TGTGCCATCAGTTCCCGGGCCCCCAGAGCAGATACGCAGTATTTT. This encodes CAISSRAPRADTQYF.